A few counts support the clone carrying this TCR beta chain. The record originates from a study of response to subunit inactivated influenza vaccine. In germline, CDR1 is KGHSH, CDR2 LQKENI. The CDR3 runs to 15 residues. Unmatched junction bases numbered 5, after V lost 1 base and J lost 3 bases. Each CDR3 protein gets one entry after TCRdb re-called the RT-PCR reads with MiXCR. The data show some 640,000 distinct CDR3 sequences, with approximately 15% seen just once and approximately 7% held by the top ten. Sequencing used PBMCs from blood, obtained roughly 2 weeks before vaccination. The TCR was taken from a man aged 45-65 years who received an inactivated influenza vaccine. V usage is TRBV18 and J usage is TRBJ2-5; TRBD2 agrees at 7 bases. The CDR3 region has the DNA TGTGCCAGCTCACCACTCCGGACTAGAGAAGAGACCCAGTACTTC. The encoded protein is CASSPLRTREETQYF. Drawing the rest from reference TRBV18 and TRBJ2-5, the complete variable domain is NAGVMQNPRHLVRRRGQEARLRCSPMKGHSHVYWYRQLPEEGLKFMVYLQKENIIDESGMPKERFSAEFPKEGPSILRIQQVVRGDSAAYFCASSPLRTREETQYFGPGTRLLVL.